What follows are 8 T cell receptor beta chains derived from one specimen sequenced in a study of T cell changes during pregnancy in multiple sclerosis. Sequenced by immunoSEQ multiplex PCR; TCRdb stores in-frame clones only, minus some. Here the sample spans around 81,000 clones, 80% to 95% being singletons. This specimen was peripheral blood, taken after pregnancy. These receptor sequences come from a female donor in good health, enrolled as a control in a pregnancy study.

The rearrangement links TRBV5-1 to TRBJ1-4; D gene ambiguous. Trimming took off 1 base at V and 4 bases at J, with 17 bases between the two ends. CDR1 is SGHRS, CDR2 YFSETQ, per germline. The CDR3 covers 17 residues. This CDR3 reads CASSLSPGAAGNEKLFF. The CDR3 DNA sequence: TGCGCCAGCAGCTTGTCCCCGGGAGCCGCGGGTAATGAAAAACTGTTTTTT. Variable domain in full (rest from reference TRBV5-1 and TRBJ1-4): KAGVTQTPRYLIKTRGQQVTLSCSPISGHRSVSWYQQTPGQGLQFLFEYFSETQRNKGNFPGRFSGRQFSNSRSEMNVSTLELGDSALYLCASSLSPGAAGNEKLFFGSGTQLSVL.

V gene TRBV6-5 combines with J gene TRBJ1-2; 9 positions agree with TRBD1. With V trimmed by 6 bases and J by 8 bases, 7 bases remained unmatched. Germline loops: CDR1 MNHEY, CDR2 SVGAGI. This CDR3 is 13 amino acids long. The CDR3 reads CASSLQGAVGYTF. The CDR3 bases are TGTGCCAGCAGCCTACAGGGGGCGGTGGGCTACACCTTC.

V gene TRBV7-9 combines with J gene TRBJ2-7; 7 bases align to TRBD2. The J segment lost 7 bases and the V segment lost 5 bases, leaving 14 bases of the junction unmatched. The CDR3 has 15 residues. Per the germline V gene, CDR1 is SEHNR and CDR2 is FQNEAQ (reference sequence). The CDR3: CASSTSFRGVMEQYF. CDR3 sequence (DNA): TGTGCCAGCAGCACCTCTTTCCGGGGGGTGATGGAGCAGTACTTC. The variable domain in full, with the rest retrieved from reference TRBV7-9 and TRBJ2-7, is DTGVSQNPRHKITKRGQNVTFRCDPISEHNRLYWYRQTLGQGPEFLTYFQNEAQLEKSRLLSDRFSAERPKGSFSTLEIQRTEQGDSAMYLCASSTSFRGVMEQYFGPGTRLTVT.

This chain links TRBV19 with TRBJ2-3; maybe TRBD1 (5 bases). Germline-derived CDR1 and CDR2 are LNHDA and SQIVND (reference sequence). This CDR3 is 15 amino acids long. Trimming removed 3 bases at V and 11 bases at J, with 21 bases between. CDR3 protein: CASSISPFPQGEQYF. For the CDR3, the DNA is TGTGCCAGTAGTATTTCCCCTTTCCCCCAGGGTGAGCAGTATTTT.

V is TRBV29-1 and J is TRBJ2-1, with D possibly TRBD1 on 6 matching bases. CDR3 length: 16 residues. The V gene's germline CDR1 is SQVTM and CDR2 ANQGSEA. V lost 6 bases and J lost 7, with 25 bases in between. In DNA, the CDR3 is TGCAGCGTGCAGGTTTCTCAGGGGCTAATCGGAAATGAGCAGTTCTTC. Encoded protein: CSVQVSQGLIGNEQFF.

This chain joins TRBV25-1 and TRBJ2-5; D is unclear. V lost 0 bases, J lost 1 base, and 9 bases lay in between. Germline assignment: CDR1 MGHDK and CDR2 SYGVNS. CDR3 size: 15 residues. CDR3 protein: CASSEYSPGQETQYF. The CDR3 bases are TGTGCCAGCAGTGAATATTCCCCGGGCCAAGAGACCCAGTACTTC.

On this clone: One end of the junction is discordant with germline, which a read error may explain. The CDR3 nucleotides read TGTGCTAGCAGCTCCGGGACAGGGGATGAAAAACTGTTTTTT. Protein sequence: CASSSGTGDEKLFF. The V gene is TRBV7-7, the J gene TRBJ1-4; 10 bases map to TRBD1. This CDR3 contains 14 residues. Germline values: CDR1 SSHAT, CDR2 FNYEAQ (reference sequence).

The chain links TRBV27 to TRBJ1-1; D perhaps matches TRBD1 (6 bases). Germline-derived CDR1 and CDR2 are MNHEY and SMNVEV (reference sequence). This CDR3 spans 15 amino acids. Deletions cut 8 bases from V and 5 bases from J, with 21 bases between. CDR3 in DNA: TGTGCCAGCTTTCAGGGGACCTTGCGGAGGACTGAAGCTTTCTTT. The encoded protein is CASFQGTLRRTEAFF.